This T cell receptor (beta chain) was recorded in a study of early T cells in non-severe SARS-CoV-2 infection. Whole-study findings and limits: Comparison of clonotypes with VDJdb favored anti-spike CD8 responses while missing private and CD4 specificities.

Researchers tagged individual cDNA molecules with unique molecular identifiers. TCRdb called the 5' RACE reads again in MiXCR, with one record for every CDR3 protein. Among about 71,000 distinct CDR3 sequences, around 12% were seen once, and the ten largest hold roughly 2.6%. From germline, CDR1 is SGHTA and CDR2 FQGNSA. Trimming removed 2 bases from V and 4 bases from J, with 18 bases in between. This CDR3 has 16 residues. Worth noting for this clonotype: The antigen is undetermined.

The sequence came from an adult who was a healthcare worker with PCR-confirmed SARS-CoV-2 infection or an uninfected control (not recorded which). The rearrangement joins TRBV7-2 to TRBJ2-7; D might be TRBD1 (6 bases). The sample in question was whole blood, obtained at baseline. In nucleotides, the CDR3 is TGTGCCAGCAGCTTATACAGGGTAGATAACGGATACGAGCAGTACTTC. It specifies CASSLYRVDNGYEQYF.